Sequencing of this T cell receptor beta chain was carried out in a study of breast tumors, draining lymph nodes, adjacent tissues. Study findings and constraints: That most tumor T cells come from lymph nodes remained unproven. Luminal-like breast cancer showed significantly higher tumor–nontumor repertoire similarity than basal-like. Tumor repertoires ranked between lymph nodes and nontumor tissue in diversity, with V and J gene preferences.

V lost 4 bases and J lost 7; bases outside the gene matches: 5. CDR1 is KGHSH and CDR2 is LQKENI in the germline V gene. The CDR3 is made up of 15 amino acids. Samples came from axillary lymph nodes draining the breast cancer. TCRdb called the multiplex PCR reads again in MiXCR, with one record for every CDR3 protein. Of 200,000 to 250,000 distinct CDR3 sequences in the sample, roughly 32% are singletons; the top ten hold more than 1.3%. On this clonotype itself: Its antigen is still unknown.

V gene TRBV18 combines with J gene TRBJ2-1; 12 bases are shared with TRBD2. The sample taken for sequencing was axillary lymph node tissue. The clonotype was recovered from a female donor with breast cancer. Some clones in this sample may be carry-over from other donors' samples. The CDR3 nucleotides are TGTGCCAGCTCACGACTAGCGGGAGAAGGGAATGAGCAGTTCTTC. Translating gives CASSRLAGEGNEQFF.